The sequence of this TCR beta chain was determined in a study of blood T cell repertoires in COVID-19. Profiling relied on immunoSEQ multiplex PCR, and the TCRdb table lists in-frame clones only, not all of them. The repertoire holds a few hundred thousand clones, with roughly 87% as singletons. The sequenced material came from PBMCs or T cells enriched from blood (not recorded which). The TCR was taken from a man between 18 and 29 years old who had recovered from COVID-19.

CDR3 region: CASIPTGTGKKYGYTF. In DNA form, the CDR3 reads TGTGCCAGCATCCCAACCGGGACAGGGAAGAAGTATGGCTACACCTTC. The V call is TRBV7-9, the J call TRBJ1-2; the match to TRBD1 covers 9 bases. V shed 7 bases and J 5 bases; nucleotides not matched to a gene: 14. The CDR3 spans 16 residues. In germline, CDR1 is SEHNR, CDR2 FQNEAQ (reference sequence).